Listed below are T cell receptor beta chains from one sample, sequenced in a study of cytomegalovirus exposure and HLA in healthy donors. Data came from immunoSEQ multiplex PCR; TCRdb stores just in-frame clones and leaves some out. The data show around 220,000 clones, with approximately 79% seen just once and around 2% held by the top ten. The sequenced sample was PBMCs. The receptors were gathered from a man aged 18-30 years in good health and CMV-seronegative. Both conserved end residues are part of each CDR3. Fields, in order: V gene, clone size, J gene, D gene, CDR3 DNA, CDR3 protein. A D gene is named only where the DNA matches it firmly. Clone size is not always given. Where it is, it says once, few, many or a class for expanded clones.

>TRBV5-4|few|TRBJ2-7|TRBD2
TGTGCCAGCAGCTTGGGGGGACTAGCGGGAGTCTACGAGCAGTACTTC
CASSLGGLAGVYEQYF
>TRBV7-6|NA|TRBJ2-7|NA
TGTGCCAGCAGCTTAGACCTATACTACGAGCAGTACTTC
CASSLDLYYEQYF
>TRBV25-1|once|TRBJ1-1|NA
TGTGCCAGCAGTGAATACGGGGTAACTGAAGCTTTCTTT
CASSEYGVTEAFF
>TRBV28|NA|TRBJ1-1|TRBD1
TGTGCCAGCAGTTTATCGGCAGGGGGGACTGAAGCTTTCTTT
CASSLSAGGTEAFF
>TRBV19|NA|TRBJ1-1|TRBD1
TGTGCCAGTAGTAATAACAGGGGCCGCGAAGCTTTCTTT
CASSNNRGREAFF
>TRBV5-4|NA|TRBJ1-5|TRBD1
TGTGCCAGCAGCGTCCAGGGGGCGGGAAGCAATCAGCCCCAGCATTTT
CASSVQGAGSNQPQHF
>TRBV5-6|NA|TRBJ1-1|NA
TGTGCCAGCAGCTGGGGGGGTTTAGTGAACACTGAAGCTTTCTTT
CASSWGGLVNTEAFF
>TRBV4-1|NA|TRBJ1-6|NA
TGCGCCAGCAGCCAAGACCCGGTTTATTCACCCCTCCACTTT
CASSQDPVYSPLHF
>TRBV4-2|once|TRBJ2-5|NA
TGTGCCAGCAGCCAAGTCGGCGGGGAGACCCAGTACTTC
CASSQVGGETQYF
>TRBV11-2|NA|TRBJ2-7|NA
TGTGCCAGCAGCTTGGGCACCACTTACGAGCAGTACTTC
CASSLGTTYEQYF
>TRBV29-1|NA|TRBJ2-2|NA
TGCAGCGTTGATATACAGACCGGGGAGCTGTTTTTT
CSVDIQTGELFF
>TRBV5-6|few|TRBJ1-4|NA
TGTGCCAGCAGCTTGGTTGACAGGCCTAATGAAAAACTGTTTTTT
CASSLVDRPNEKLFF
>TRBV28|NA|TRBJ1-4|NA
TGTGCCAGCAGCCCCGTGGGGCTAGCAACTAATGAAAAACTGTTTTTT
CASSPVGLATNEKLFF
>TRBV4-2|once|TRBJ2-1|TRBD2
TGTGCCAGCAGCCAAGATTTGACTAGCGGGTACAATGAGCAGTTCTTC
CASSQDLTSGYNEQFF
>TRBV30|NA|TRBJ2-3|TRBD1
TGTGCCTCCTCGAGGGGGGACAGGGGAATTGGTGGCACAGATACGCAGTATTTT
CASSRGDRGIGGTDTQYF
>TRBV7-3|NA|TRBJ2-1|TRBD2
TGTGCCAGCAGCACCCGTCCGGGCGGGAGTGTTGGTAATGAGCAGTTCTTC
CASSTRPGGSVGNEQFF